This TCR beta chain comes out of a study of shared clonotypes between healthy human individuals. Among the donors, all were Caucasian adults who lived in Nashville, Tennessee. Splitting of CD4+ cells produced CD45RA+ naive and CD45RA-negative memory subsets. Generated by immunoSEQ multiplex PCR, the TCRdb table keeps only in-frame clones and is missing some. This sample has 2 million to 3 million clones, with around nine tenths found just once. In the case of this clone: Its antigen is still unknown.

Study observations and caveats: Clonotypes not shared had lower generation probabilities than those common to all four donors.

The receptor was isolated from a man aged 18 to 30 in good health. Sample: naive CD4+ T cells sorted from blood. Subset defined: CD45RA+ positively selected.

CDR3: CASSYRPGLGTGELFF. The CDR3 DNA reads TGTGCCAGCAGCTATAGGCCGGGACTGGGCACCGGGGAGCTGTTTTTT. The rearrangement uses TRBV11-2 and TRBJ2-2; D possibly corresponds to TRBD2 (6 bases). The CDR3 consists of 16 residues. Germline lookup yields CDR1 SGHAT and CDR2 FQNNGV. V gave up 4 bases and J gave up 4 bases, with 16 bases separating them.